This T cell receptor (beta chain) stems from a study of shared clonotypes between healthy human individuals. Study-level background: Three plates were used per donor for CD4 naive, three for CD4 memory, two for CD8 naive and one for CD8 memory. Study-level results: Some naive CD4 clonotypes, around 4.7%, turned up in common across a few donors. Naive subsets usually exceeded memory subsets in estimated richness.

Looked up from germline, CDR1 is LNHDA and CDR2 is SQIVND (reference sequence). CDR3 length equals 14 residues. Trimming pared 3 bases from V and 4 bases from J, leaving 10 bases between. As defined, naive CD8 cells were CD45RO-negative and positively selected for CCR7, with terminally differentiated effector memory CD45RA+ cells excluded. Libraries were prepared by immunoSEQ multiplex PCR; TCRdb keeps only in-frame clonotypes and omits some of them. The sample lists around 2,000,000 clones; less than 95% were seen once. On this clone: As yet, its antigen is unknown.

The chain carries TRBV19 and TRBJ1-5; the D gene is possibly TRBD1 (6 bases). This receptor was obtained from a man aged 18 to 30 in good health. What was sequenced was naive CD8+ T cells sorted from blood. CDR3 sequence (DNA): TGTGCCAGTAGTATGGGGGACAATAATCAGCCCCAGCATTTT. Translation: CASSMGDNNQPQHF.